The 3 T cell receptor beta chains reported below all come from one sample, sequenced in a study of cytomegalovirus exposure and HLA in healthy donors. The protocol was immunoSEQ multiplex PCR, while the TCRdb copy is restricted to in-frame clones and leaves out a portion. The repertoire holds 140,000 or so clones, with roughly 87% as singletons. The sequenced sample was PBMCs. These receptors originate from a woman between 18 and 29 years old in good health and CMV-seropositive.

The V gene is TRBV14, the J gene TRBJ1-1; D is perhaps TRBD1 (5 bases). This CDR3 is built from 16 residues. CDR1 is SGHDN, CDR2 FVKESK, per germline. Trimming left V 4 bases short and J 0 bases short, with 15 bases between. CDR3 in amino acids: CASSPLGGVMNTEAFF. The CDR3 region has the DNA TGTGCCAGCAGCCCGCTCGGAGGGGTTATGAACACTGAAGCTTTCTTT.

The chain has TRBV28 and TRBJ2-7, with 13 bases identical to TRBD2. Germline trimming cut 4 bases from V and 5 bases from J; bases unmatched to any gene: 11. This CDR3 region has 17 residues. The germline V gene encodes CDR1 MDHEN and CDR2 SYDVKM. CDR3 sequence: CASSYILAGGPSHEQYF. The CDR3 DNA reads TGTGCCAGCAGTTACATACTAGCGGGGGGGCCAAGCCACGAGCAGTACTTC. Complete variable domain (other parts from reference TRBV28 and TRBJ2-7): DVKVTQSSRYLVKRTGEKVFLECVQDMDHENMFWYRQDPGLGLRLIYFSYDVKMKEKGDIPEGYSVSREKKERFSLILESASTNQTSMYLCASSYILAGGPSHEQYFGPGTRLTVT.

This chain joins TRBV7-9 and TRBJ2-3; 8 bases fit TRBD2. Trimming took 5 bases from V and 3 from J; bases not matched to a gene: 7. This CDR3 is 15 amino acids long. Per the germline V gene, CDR1 is SEHNR and CDR2 is FQNEAQ (reference sequence). CDR3 coding DNA: TGTGCCAGCAGCCCTTCGGGGGGGTCAACAGATACGCAGTATTTT. Translated, it gives CASSPSGGSTDTQYF.